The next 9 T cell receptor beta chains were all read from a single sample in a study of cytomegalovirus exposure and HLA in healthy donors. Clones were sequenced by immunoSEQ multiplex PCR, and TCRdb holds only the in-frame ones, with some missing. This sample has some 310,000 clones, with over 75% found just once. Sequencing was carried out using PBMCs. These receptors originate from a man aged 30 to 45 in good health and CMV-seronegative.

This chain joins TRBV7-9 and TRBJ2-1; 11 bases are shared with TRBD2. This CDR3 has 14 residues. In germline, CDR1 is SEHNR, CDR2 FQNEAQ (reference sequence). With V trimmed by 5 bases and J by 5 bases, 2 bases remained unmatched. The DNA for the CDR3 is TGTGCCAGCAGCGAGACTAGCGGGGACAATGAGCAGTTCTTC. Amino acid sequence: CASSETSGDNEQFF.

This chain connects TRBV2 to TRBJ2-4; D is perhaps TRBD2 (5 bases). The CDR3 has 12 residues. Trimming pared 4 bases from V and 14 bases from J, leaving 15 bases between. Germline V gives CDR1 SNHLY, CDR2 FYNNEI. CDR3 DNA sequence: TGTGCCAGCAGTGGATGGACGGGGTTGAAGTACTTC. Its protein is CASSGWTGLKYF.

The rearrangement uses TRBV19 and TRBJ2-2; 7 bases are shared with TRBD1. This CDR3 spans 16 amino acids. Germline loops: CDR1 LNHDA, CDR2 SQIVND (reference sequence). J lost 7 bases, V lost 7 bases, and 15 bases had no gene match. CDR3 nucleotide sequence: TGTGCCAGTACGAGGGGGCAGGGTTTTTCGGTCGGGGAGCTGTTTTTT. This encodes CASTRGQGFSVGELFF.

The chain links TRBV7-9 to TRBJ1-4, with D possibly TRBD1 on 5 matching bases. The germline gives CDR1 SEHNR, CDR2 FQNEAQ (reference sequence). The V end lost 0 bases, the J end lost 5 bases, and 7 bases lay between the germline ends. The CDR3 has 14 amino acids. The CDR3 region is CASSLAQGNEKLFF. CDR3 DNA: TGTGCCAGCAGCTTAGCTCAGGGAAATGAAAAACTGTTTTTT.

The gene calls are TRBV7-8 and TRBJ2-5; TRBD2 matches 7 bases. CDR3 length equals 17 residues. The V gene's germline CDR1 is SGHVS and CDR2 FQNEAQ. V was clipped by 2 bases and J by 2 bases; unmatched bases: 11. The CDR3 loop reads CASSLMFGASGQETQYF. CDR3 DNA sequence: TGTGCCAGCAGCTTAATGTTTGGGGCTAGCGGTCAAGAGACCCAGTACTTC.

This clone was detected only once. CDR3 DNA sequence: TGCGCCAGCAGCCTAGCTAGCGGGGGGCCCCCCGGGGAGCTGTTTTTT. Translating it yields CASSLASGGPPGELFF. The rearrangement joins TRBV4-1 to TRBJ2-2, with 11 bases that match TRBD2. CDR1 MGHRA and CDR2 YSYEKL come from the germline V gene. The J segment lost 6 bases and the V segment lost 4 bases, leaving 7 bases of the junction unmatched. This CDR3 spans 16 amino acids.

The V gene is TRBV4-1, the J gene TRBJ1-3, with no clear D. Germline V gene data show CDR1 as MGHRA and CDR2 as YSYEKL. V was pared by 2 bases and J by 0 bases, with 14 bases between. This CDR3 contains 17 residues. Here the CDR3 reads CASSQFYSLSSGNTIYF. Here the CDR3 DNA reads TGCGCCAGCAGCCAATTTTACAGTCTTTCCTCTGGAAACACCATATATTTT.

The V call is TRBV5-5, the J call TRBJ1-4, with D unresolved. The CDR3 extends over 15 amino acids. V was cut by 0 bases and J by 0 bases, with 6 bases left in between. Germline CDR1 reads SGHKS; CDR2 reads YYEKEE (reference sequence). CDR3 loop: CASSLGQATNEKLFF. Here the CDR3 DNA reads TGTGCCAGCAGCTTGGGGCAGGCAACTAATGAAAAACTGTTTTTT.

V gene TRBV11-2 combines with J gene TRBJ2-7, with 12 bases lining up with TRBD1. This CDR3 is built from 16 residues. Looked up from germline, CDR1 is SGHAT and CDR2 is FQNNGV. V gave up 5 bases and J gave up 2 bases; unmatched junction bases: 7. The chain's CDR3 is CASSPYGTGGTYEQYF. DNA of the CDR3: TGTGCCAGCAGCCCGTACGGGACAGGGGGCACCTACGAGCAGTACTTC. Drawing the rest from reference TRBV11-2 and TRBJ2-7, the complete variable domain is EAGVAQSPRYKIIEKRQSVAFWCNPISGHATLYWYQQILGQGPKLLIQFQNNGVVDDSQLPKDRFSAERLKGVDSTLKIQPAKLEDSAVYLCASSPYGTGGTYEQYFGPGTRLTVT.